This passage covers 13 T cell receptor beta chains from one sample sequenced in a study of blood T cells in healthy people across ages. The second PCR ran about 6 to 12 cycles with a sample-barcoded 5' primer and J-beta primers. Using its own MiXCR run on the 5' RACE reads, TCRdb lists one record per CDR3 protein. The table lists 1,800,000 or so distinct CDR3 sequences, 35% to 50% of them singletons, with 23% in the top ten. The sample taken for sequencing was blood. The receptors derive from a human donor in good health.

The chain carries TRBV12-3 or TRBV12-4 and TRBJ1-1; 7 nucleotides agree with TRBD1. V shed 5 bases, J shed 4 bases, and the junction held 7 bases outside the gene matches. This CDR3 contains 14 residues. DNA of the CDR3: TGTGCCAGCAGTCTGGGACAGAGTCTCACTGAAGCTTTCTTT. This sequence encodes CASSLGQSLTEAFF.

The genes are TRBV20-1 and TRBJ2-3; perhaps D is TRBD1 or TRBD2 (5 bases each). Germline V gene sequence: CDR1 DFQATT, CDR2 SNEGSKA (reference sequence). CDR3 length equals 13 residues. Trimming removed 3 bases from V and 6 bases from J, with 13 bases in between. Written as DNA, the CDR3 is TGCAGTGCTAGGGTTCCGGGGCGGGATACGCAGTATTTT. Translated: CSARVPGRDTQYF.

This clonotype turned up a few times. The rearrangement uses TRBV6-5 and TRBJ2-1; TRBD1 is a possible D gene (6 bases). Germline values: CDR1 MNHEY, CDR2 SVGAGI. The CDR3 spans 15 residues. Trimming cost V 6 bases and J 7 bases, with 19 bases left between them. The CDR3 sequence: CASSTFPRDINEQFF. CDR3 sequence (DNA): TGTGCCAGCAGCACGTTTCCCCGGGACATTAATGAGCAGTTCTTC.

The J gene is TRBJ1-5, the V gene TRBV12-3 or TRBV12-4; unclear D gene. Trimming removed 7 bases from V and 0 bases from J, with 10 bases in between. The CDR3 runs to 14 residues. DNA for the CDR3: TGTGCCAGCACCCTGGCCGGTAGCAATCAGCCCCAGCATTTT. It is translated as CASTLAGSNQPQHF.

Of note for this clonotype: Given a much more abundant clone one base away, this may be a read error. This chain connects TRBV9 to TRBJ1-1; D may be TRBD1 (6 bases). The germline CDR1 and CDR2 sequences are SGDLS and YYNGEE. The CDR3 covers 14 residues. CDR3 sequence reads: CANSVRGARTEAFF. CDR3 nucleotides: TGTGCCAACAGCGTAAGGGGGGCAAGGACTGAAGCTTTCTTT.

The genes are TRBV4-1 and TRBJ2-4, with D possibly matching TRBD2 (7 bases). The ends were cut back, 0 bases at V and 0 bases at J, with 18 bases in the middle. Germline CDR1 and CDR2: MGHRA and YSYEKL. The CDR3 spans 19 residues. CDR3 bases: TGCGCCAGCAGCCAAGATCCCGTAGGGGGGGTTCTAGCCAAAAACATTCAGTACTTC. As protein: CASSQDPVGGVLAKNIQYF.

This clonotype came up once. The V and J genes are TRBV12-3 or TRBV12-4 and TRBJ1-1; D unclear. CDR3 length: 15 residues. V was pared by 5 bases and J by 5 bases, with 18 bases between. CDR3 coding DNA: TGTGCCAGCAGTCCGTGGAAGGGTCGGTCAACTGAAGCTTTCTTT. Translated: CASSPWKGRSTEAFF.

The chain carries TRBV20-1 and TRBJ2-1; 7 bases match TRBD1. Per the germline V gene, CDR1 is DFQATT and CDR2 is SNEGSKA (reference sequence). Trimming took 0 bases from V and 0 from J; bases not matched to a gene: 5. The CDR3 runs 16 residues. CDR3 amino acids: CSAREAQGTSYNEQFF. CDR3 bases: TGCAGTGCTAGAGAAGCACAGGGGACCTCCTACAATGAGCAGTTCTTC.

In nucleotides, the CDR3 is TGTGCCAGCAGCCCCCAAAAATTGACTGAAGCTTTCTTT. This translates into CASSPQKLTEAFF. The J gene is TRBJ1-1, the V gene TRBV7-2; D not certain. In germline, CDR1 is SGHTA, CDR2 FQGNSA. V lost 5 bases to trimming and J lost 5 bases, with 12 bases between them. The CDR3 has 13 residues.

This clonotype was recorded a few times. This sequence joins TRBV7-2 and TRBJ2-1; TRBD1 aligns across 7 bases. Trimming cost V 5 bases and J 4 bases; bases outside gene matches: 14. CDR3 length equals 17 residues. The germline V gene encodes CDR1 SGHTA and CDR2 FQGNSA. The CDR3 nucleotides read TGTGCCAGCAGCACTACCTACAGGGGCTATTTGTACAATGAGCAGTTCTTC. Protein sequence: CASSTTYRGYLYNEQFF.

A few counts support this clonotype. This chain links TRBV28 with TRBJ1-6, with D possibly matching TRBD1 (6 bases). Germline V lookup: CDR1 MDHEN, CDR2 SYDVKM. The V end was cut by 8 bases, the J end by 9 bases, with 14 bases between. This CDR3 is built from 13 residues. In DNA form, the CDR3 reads TGTGCCAGCCTACAGGGACCCATTTCACCCCTCCACTTT. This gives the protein CASLQGPISPLHF.

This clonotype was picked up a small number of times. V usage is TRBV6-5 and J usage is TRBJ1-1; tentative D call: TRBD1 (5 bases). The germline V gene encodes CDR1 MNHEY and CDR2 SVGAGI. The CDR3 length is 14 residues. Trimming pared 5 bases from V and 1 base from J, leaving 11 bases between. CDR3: CASSRGGGNTEAFF. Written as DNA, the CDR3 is TGTGCCAGCAGTCGGGGCGGCGGGAACACTGAAGCTTTCTTT.

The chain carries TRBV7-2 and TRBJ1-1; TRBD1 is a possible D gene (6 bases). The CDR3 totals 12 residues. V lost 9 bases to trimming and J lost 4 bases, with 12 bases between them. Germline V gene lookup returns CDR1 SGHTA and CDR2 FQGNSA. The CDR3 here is CASTGTRTEAFF. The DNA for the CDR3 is TGTGCCAGTACAGGGACGCGCACTGAAGCTTTCTTT. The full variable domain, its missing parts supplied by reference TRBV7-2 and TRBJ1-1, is GAGVSQSPSNKVTEKGKDVELRCDPISGHTALYWYRQSLGQGLEFLIYFQGNSAPDKSGLPSDRFSAERTGGSVSTLTIQRTQQEDSAVYLCASTGTRTEAFFGQGTRLTVV.